A single sample gave rise to the 29 T cell receptor beta chains below, sequenced in a study of blood T cells in healthy people across ages. Next came a second PCR, run for about 6 to 11 cycles, which used a sample-barcoded 5' primer along with a J-beta primer mix. MiXCR, applied by TCRdb to the 5' RACE reads, yields one record per CDR3 protein. Here the sample spans roughly 860,000 distinct CDR3 sequences, approximately 67% being singletons. The source material was blood. The receptor source for this set is a man between 25 and 39 years old in good health.

The rearrangement joins TRBV7-6 to TRBJ2-1; 8 bases match TRBD2. The length of the CDR3 is 15 residues. V shed 4 bases and J 5 bases; nucleotides not matched to a gene: 7. The V gene's germline CDR1 is SGHVS and CDR2 FNYEAQ. DNA for the CDR3: TGTGCCAGCAGCTCCAGGACTAGCCCTAACAATGAGCAGTTCTTC. As protein: CASSSRTSPNNEQFF.

This clonotype was observed once. The chain links TRBV20-1 to TRBJ1-6; D is unclear. V was cut by 0 bases and J by 4 bases, with 4 bases left in between. The germline gives CDR1 DFQATT, CDR2 SNEGSKA (reference sequence). This CDR3 is built from 13 residues. The chain's CDR3 is CSARDTYNSPLHF. CDR3 bases: TGCAGTGCTAGAGACACTTATAATTCACCCCTCCACTTT.

The table lists this clonotype with a count of one. The V call is TRBV5-4, the J call TRBJ2-3, with 7 nucleotides matching TRBD2. Germline CDR1 and CDR2: SGHNT and YYREEE (reference sequence). V was clipped by 4 bases and J by 7 bases; unmatched bases: 9. The CDR3 runs 14 residues. CDR3: CASSRGDALNTQYF. CDR3 bases: TGTGCCAGCAGCCGGGGGGACGCCCTTAATACGCAGTATTTT.

V is TRBV9 and J is TRBJ2-7; D gene ambiguous. The V and J ends lost 0 bases and 0 bases respectively, with 10 bases between them. The CDR3 has 15 amino acids. Germline CDR1 reads SGDLS; CDR2 reads YYNGEE. CDR3 amino acids: CASSVDSNPSYEQYF. The CDR3 nucleotides read TGTGCCAGCAGCGTAGACAGTAATCCCTCCTACGAGCAGTACTTC.

This clonotype was seen a handful of times. This chain uses TRBV29-1 with TRBJ2-6; D remains unclear. Germline loops: CDR1 SQVTM, CDR2 ANQGSEA. V dropped 4 bases and J dropped 0 bases, with 16 bases sitting between them. CDR3 length: 17 residues. CDR3 loop: CSVGYGSEVSGANVLTF. The CDR3 DNA reads as TGCAGCGTTGGGTACGGGTCCGAGGTCTCTGGGGCCAACGTCCTGACTTTC.

The table lists this clonotype with a few counts. This chain uses TRBV7-6 with TRBJ2-3; TRBD1 is a possible D gene (7 bases). Trimming took 5 bases from V and 1 from J, leaving 22 bases between them. Germline lookup yields CDR1 SGHVS and CDR2 FNYEAQ. CDR3 length: 18 amino acids. The CDR3 spells CASSNPGGPGLGTDTQYF. CDR3 sequence (DNA): TGTGCCAGCAGCAACCCAGGGGGACCGGGACTTGGCACAGATACGCAGTATTTT. Supplemented by reference TRBV7-6 and TRBJ2-3, the full variable domain reads GAGVSQSPRYKVTKRGQDVALRCDPISGHVSLYWYRQALGQGPEFLTYFNYEAQQDKSGLPNDRFSAERPEGSISTLTIQRTEQRDSAMYRCASSNPGGPGLGTDTQYFGPGTRLTVL.

On this clonotype: Mismatch with germline at one junction end may stem from a read error. CDR3 DNA sequence: TGTGCCTGCAGTCCATCTCTGGTCTCCTACGAGCAGTACTTC. Its protein product is CACSPSLVSYEQYF. The chain uses TRBV27 and TRBJ2-7; D gene ambiguous. This CDR3 spans 14 amino acids. Per the germline V gene, CDR1 is MNHEY and CDR2 is SMNVEV (reference sequence).

This clonotype was seen more than once but under ten times. The rearrangement uses TRBV20-1 and TRBJ2-1, with 13 bases aligning to TRBD2. This CDR3 is 15 amino acids long. Germline V gene sequence: CDR1 DFQATT, CDR2 SNEGSKA (reference sequence). The V and J ends lost 4 bases and 4 bases, in that order; junction bases with no gene match: 4. CDR3 sequence reads: CSATLAGGGYNEQFF. The CDR3 DNA reads TGCAGTGCTACACTAGCGGGGGGGGGTTACAATGAGCAGTTCTTC.

This chain uses TRBV3-1 with TRBJ2-3; D possibly corresponds to TRBD2 (7 bases). Germline CDR1 and CDR2: LGHDT and YNNKEL (reference sequence). The V end lost 1 base, the J end lost 2 bases, and 19 bases lay between the germline ends. The CDR3 runs 18 residues. CDR3 sequence reads: CASSQGLVGGGITDTQYF. In DNA form, the CDR3 reads TGTGCCAGCAGCCAAGGGCTAGTGGGCGGGGGCATCACAGATACGCAGTATTTT.

J is TRBJ1-5 and V is TRBV2; no clear D. With 7 bases removed from V and 6 bases from J, the gap between germline ends came to 19 bases. The CDR3 is made up of 15 amino acids. The germline CDR1 and CDR2 sequences are SNHLY and FYNNEI. CDR3 amino acids: CASNREAGRGQPQHF. Written as DNA, the CDR3 is TGTGCCAGCAACCGGGAGGCAGGTAGAGGTCAGCCCCAGCATTTT.

The chain links TRBV15 to TRBJ2-3, with 7 bases lining up with TRBD1. The CDR3 is made up of 16 amino acids. The V segment lost 5 bases and the J segment 2 bases; nucleotides outside the gene matches: 10. Germline V gene lookup returns CDR1 LNHNV and CDR2 YYDKDF (reference sequence). Here the CDR3 reads CATSPEPDRATDTQYF. CDR3 DNA sequence: TGTGCCACCAGCCCAGAACCAGACAGGGCCACAGATACGCAGTATTTT.

The chain couples TRBV5-1 to TRBJ2-7; 7 bases are shared with TRBD2. Germline lookup yields CDR1 SGHRS and CDR2 YFSETQ. With 7 bases clipped from V and 2 bases from J, the junction kept 6 bases outside the gene matches. The CDR3 is made up of 13 amino acids. CDR3 amino acids: CASVGEGAYEQYF. Here the CDR3 DNA reads TGCGCCAGCGTCGGGGAGGGTGCCTACGAGCAGTACTTC. Full variable domain (rest looked up from reference TRBV5-1 and TRBJ2-7): KAGVTQTPRYLIKTRGQQVTLSCSPISGHRSVSWYQQTPGQGLQFLFEYFSETQRNKGNFPGRFSGRQFSNSRSEMNVSTLELGDSALYLCASVGEGAYEQYFGPGTRLTVT.

The table lists this clonotype with a few counts. The chain couples TRBV10-3 to TRBJ2-7; unclear D gene. The CDR3 is made up of 14 amino acids. V gave up 0 bases and J gave up 6 bases, with 12 bases separating them. Germline V CDR1 and CDR2: ENHRY, SYGVKD. DNA for the CDR3: TGTGCCATCAGTGAGTCCCTCCTCAACACCGAGCAGTACTTC. Translating gives CAISESLLNTEQYF.

CDR3 protein: CASSLGLNSYNEQYF. DNA of the CDR3: TGTGCCAGCAGCTTAGGCTTGAACAGTTACAATGAGCAGTACTTC. The chain links TRBV7-7 to TRBJ2-5; D is ambiguous. Trimming took 1 base from V and 11 from J, leaving 20 bases between them. There are 15 residues in the CDR3. The germline CDR1 and CDR2 sequences are SSHAT and FNYEAQ (reference sequence).

CDR3 protein: CASSGTGASYEQYF. DNA for the CDR3: TGTGCCAGCAGTGGAACAGGGGCCTCCTACGAGCAGTACTTC. The chain recombines TRBV25-1 with TRBJ2-7; 7 bases map to TRBD1. Germline V gives CDR1 MGHDK, CDR2 SYGVNS. CDR3 size: 14 residues. V shed 4 bases and J 0 bases; nucleotides not matched to a gene: 3.

J is TRBJ1-1 and V is TRBV5-6; D is unresolved. Germline V gene data show CDR1 as SGHDT and CDR2 as YYEEEE. This CDR3 region has 12 residues. V shed 3 bases and J shed 5 bases, with 8 bases lying between them. CDR3 DNA sequence: TGTGCCAGCAGCTACGGAGAGACTGAAGCTTTCTTT. As protein: CASSYGETEAFF.

This clonotype was found many times. The chain couples TRBV6-4 to TRBJ2-1; no clear D. CDR1 is MRHNA and CDR2 is SNTAGT in the germline V gene. The CDR3 runs to 13 residues. Trimming stripped 0 bases from V and 6 bases from J, with 6 bases between. The CDR3 coding sequence is TGTGCCAGCAGTGACTCTCCCAGCAATGAGCAGTTCTTC. This sequence encodes CASSDSPSNEQFF.

The chain uses TRBV20-1 and TRBJ2-3; no firm D call. CDR3 size: 12 residues. Per germline, CDR1 DFQATT and CDR2 SNEGSKA (reference sequence). The germline V and J ends were trimmed by 8 bases and 3 bases, with 12 bases remaining between them. The CDR3 DNA is TGCAGTCCCCAAAGGGTAACAGATACGCAGTATTTT. Protein sequence: CSPQRVTDTQYF.

The chain employs TRBV6-6 and TRBJ2-7, with D perhaps given as TRBD1 or TRBD2 (6 bases each). The end of the DNA is better explained by TRBJ2-5, so the J call may be wrong. The germline gives CDR1 MNHNY, CDR2 SVGAGI (reference sequence). The CDR3 totals 16 residues. CDR3 loop: CASTPRRAGAQETQYF. The CDR3 region has the DNA TGTGCCAGCACTCCTAGGAGGGCAGGGGCGCAAGAGACCCAGTACTTC.

The chain employs TRBV3-1 and TRBJ2-4; D uncertain. The CDR3 contains 16 residues. V gave up 0 bases and J gave up 3 bases, with 12 bases separating them. Germline V gene lookup returns CDR1 LGHDT and CDR2 YNNKEL (reference sequence). The CDR3 DNA reads TGTGCCAGCAGCCAAGAATGGGAATTTGACAAAAACATTCAGTACTTC. Amino acid sequence: CASSQEWEFDKNIQYF.

This sequence joins TRBV7-2 and TRBJ2-1; TRBD1 aligns across 8 bases. The germline CDR1 and CDR2 sequences are SGHTA and FQGNSA. The CDR3 runs 15 residues. With V trimmed by 1 base and J by 3 bases, 2 bases remained unmatched. The CDR3 sequence is CASSLEGQDYNEQFF. The CDR3 coding sequence is TGTGCCAGCAGCTTAGAGGGACAGGACTACAATGAGCAGTTCTTC.

This clonotype was recorded at least ten times. The J gene is TRBJ2-4, the V gene TRBV4-2, with 8 bases that match TRBD2. V gave up 0 bases and J gave up 0 bases; unmatched junction bases: 10. CDR1 is LGHNA and CDR2 is YNFKEQ in the germline V gene. This CDR3 is built from 19 residues. CDR3: CASSQDTSGLLVAKNIQYF. CDR3 bases: TGTGCCAGCAGCCAAGACACTAGCGGACTCCTCGTAGCCAAAAACATTCAGTACTTC.

Comment on this clonotype: At one boundary the junction diverges from the germline segment, which might be a read error. The chain combines TRBV12-3 or TRBV12-4 with TRBJ2-4; 9 bases fit TRBD1. The CDR3 contains 16 residues. In DNA, the CDR3 is TGTGCCAGCAGTTTAGCCGGGACAGGGATCAAAGACATTCAGTACTTC. It specifies CASSLAGTGIKDIQYF.

In this sample, this clonotype turned up many times. This rearrangement joins TRBV6-2 or TRBV6-3 to TRBJ1-2; no firm D call. This CDR3 has 13 residues. Germline CDR1 and CDR2: MNHEY and SVGEGT. Trimming took off 0 bases at V and 2 bases at J, with 4 bases between the two ends. The DNA for the CDR3 is TGTGCCAGCAGTTACTCGGACAACTATGGCTACACCTTC. It codes for CASSYSDNYGYTF.

This rearrangement joins TRBV29-1 to TRBJ2-3; 9 bases fit TRBD2. With V trimmed by 4 bases and J by 2 bases, 7 bases remained unmatched. Germline assignment: CDR1 SQVTM and CDR2 ANQGSEA. The CDR3 loop spans 15 amino acids. The CDR3 DNA follows: TGCAGCGTTGGCGGAGCGGGGGGAACCACAGATACGCAGTATTTT. This encodes CSVGGAGGTTDTQYF.

This clonotype appeared a single time. CDR3 residues: CASGAVGPNEQFF. CDR3 coding DNA: TGTGCCAGCGGGGCGGTGGGGCCCAATGAGCAGTTCTTC. The chain uses TRBV2 and TRBJ2-1, with a weak D call TRBD1 (5 bases). The germline V and J ends were trimmed by 8 bases and 6 bases, with 14 bases remaining between them. The CDR3 loop spans 13 amino acids. The germline CDR1 and CDR2 sequences are SNHLY and FYNNEI.

The chain uses TRBV7-2 and TRBJ2-3; 9 nucleotides align to TRBD2. The V segment lost 5 bases and the J segment 6 bases; nucleotides outside the gene matches: 15. CDR1 is SGHTA and CDR2 is FQGNSA in the germline V gene. The CDR3 has 17 amino acids. The CDR3 here is CASSTGLAARESDTQYF. The CDR3 DNA reads as TGTGCCAGCAGCACGGGACTAGCCGCGAGGGAATCTGATACGCAGTATTTT.

The chain's CDR3 is CASSHESWKAGYTF. The CDR3 DNA follows: TGTGCCAGCAGCCACGAGAGTTGGAAGGCAGGCTACACCTTC. The chain uses TRBV7-9 and TRBJ1-2; D gene unclear. Germline V gene data show CDR1 as SEHNR and CDR2 as FQNEAQ (reference sequence). This CDR3 is built from 14 residues. Trimming took off 5 bases at V and 8 bases at J, with 18 bases between the two ends.

CDR3 in amino acids: CASSFGTEKNTEAFF. In DNA form, the CDR3 reads TGTGCCAGCAGTTTCGGGACAGAAAAGAACACTGAAGCTTTCTTT. V is TRBV12-3 or TRBV12-4 and J is TRBJ1-1, with 7 bases lining up with TRBD1. This CDR3 is built from 15 residues. V gave up 3 bases and J gave up 1 base; unmatched junction bases: 5.